The entry that follows covers one T cell receptor beta chain sequence. The antigen is undetermined. V was shortened by 2 bases and J by 0 bases, with 13 bases between the two germline ends. Germline V lookup: CDR1 SQVTM, CDR2 ANQGSEA. This CDR3 contains 15 residues. The sample belongs to a study of T cell responses to AZD1222 COVID-19 vaccine. Sequencing used immunoSEQ multiplex PCR; TCRdb keeps in-frame clones, though not all of them. The sample has over 85,000 clones; almost 85% are singletons. Study results and limitations: Only a handful of AZD1222 recipients, roughly six in all, had baseline seropositivity. Epitopes outside B.1.351 and B.1.1.7 mutated regions reportedly drew nearly half of spike TCRs. The study sampled repertoires only after the peak T cell response. Spike-specific TCR breadth rose after two AZD1222 doses, and depth rose as well.

This sequence joins TRBV29-1 and TRBJ1-2; D perhaps matches TRBD1 (6 bases). The sequencing used peripheral blood, collected on day 0 of AZD1222 vaccination. The sequence derives from an adult in good health. The CDR3 nucleotides read TGCAGCGTTGAATACCGGACAGCAGCTAACTATGGCTACACCTTC. Protein product: CSVEYRTAANYGYTF.